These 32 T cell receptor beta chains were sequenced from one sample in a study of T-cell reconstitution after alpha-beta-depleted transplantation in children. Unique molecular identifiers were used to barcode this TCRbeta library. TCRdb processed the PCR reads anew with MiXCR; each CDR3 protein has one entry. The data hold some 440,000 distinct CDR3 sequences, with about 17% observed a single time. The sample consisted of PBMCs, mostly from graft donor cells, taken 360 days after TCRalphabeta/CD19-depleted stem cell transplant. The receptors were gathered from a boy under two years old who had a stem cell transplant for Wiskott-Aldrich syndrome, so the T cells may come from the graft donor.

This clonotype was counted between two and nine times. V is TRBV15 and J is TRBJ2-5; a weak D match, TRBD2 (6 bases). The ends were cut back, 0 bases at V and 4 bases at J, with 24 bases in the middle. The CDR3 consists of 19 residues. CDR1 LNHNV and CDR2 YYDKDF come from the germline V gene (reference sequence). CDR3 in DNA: TGTGCCACCAGCAGAGATCCGCAGCTCCTGCACGGCGGGGCAGAGACCCAGTACTTC. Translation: CATSRDPQLLHGGAETQYF.

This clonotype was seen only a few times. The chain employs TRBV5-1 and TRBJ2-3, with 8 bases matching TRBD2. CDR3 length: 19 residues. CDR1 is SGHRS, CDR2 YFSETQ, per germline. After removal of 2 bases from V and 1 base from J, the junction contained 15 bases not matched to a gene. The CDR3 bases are TGCGCCAGCAGCTTCCCGCGGTATGGTAGCGGGGCCCGCACAGATACGCAGTATTTT. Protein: CASSFPRYGSGARTDTQYF.

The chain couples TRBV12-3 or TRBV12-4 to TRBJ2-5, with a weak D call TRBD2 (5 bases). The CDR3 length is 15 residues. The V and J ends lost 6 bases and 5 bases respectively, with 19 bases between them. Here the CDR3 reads CASSRLMFRGETQYF. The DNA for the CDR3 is TGTGCCAGCAGCCGCCTCATGTTTCGAGGGGAGACCCAGTACTTC.

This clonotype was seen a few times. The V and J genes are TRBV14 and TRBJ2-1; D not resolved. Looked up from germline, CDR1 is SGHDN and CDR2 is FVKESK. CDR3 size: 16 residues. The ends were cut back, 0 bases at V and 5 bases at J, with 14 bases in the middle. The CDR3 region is CASSQEEVGDHNEQFF. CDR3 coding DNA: TGTGCCAGCAGCCAAGAAGAGGTTGGAGATCACAATGAGCAGTTCTTC.

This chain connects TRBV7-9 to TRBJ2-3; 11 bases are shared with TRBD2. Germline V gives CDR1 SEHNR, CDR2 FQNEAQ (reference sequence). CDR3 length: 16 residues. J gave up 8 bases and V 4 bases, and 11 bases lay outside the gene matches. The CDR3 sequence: CASSSTLAGASGTQYF. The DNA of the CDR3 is TGTGCCAGCAGCTCTACACTAGCGGGGGCCTCCGGTACGCAGTATTTT.

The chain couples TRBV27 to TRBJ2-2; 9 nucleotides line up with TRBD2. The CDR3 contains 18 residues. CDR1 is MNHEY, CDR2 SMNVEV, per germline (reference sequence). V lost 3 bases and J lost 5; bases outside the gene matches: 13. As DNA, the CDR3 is TGTGCCAGCAGTTTCCGTGGGGTAGTAGCGGGAGCTACCGGGGAGCTGTTTTTT. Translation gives CASSFRGVVAGATGELFF.

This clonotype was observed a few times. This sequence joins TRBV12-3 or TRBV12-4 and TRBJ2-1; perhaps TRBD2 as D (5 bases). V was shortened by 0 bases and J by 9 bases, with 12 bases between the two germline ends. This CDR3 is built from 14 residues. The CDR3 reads CASSLAPALGEQFF. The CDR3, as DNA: TGTGCCAGCAGTTTAGCGCCGGCACTAGGTGAGCAGTTCTTC.

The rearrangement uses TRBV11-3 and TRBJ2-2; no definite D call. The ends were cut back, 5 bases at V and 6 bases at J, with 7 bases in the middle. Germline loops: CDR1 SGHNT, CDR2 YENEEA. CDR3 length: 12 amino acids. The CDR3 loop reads CASSHKAGELFF. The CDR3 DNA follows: TGTGCCAGCAGCCATAAGGCCGGGGAGCTGTTTTTT.

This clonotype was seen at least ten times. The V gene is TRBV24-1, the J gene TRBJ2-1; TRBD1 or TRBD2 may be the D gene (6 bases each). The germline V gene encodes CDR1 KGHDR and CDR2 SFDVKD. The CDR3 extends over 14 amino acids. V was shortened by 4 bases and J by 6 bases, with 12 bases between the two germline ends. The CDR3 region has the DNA TGTGCCACCAGTGAGTTTAGGGGGGCCAATGAGCAGTTCTTC. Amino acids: CATSEFRGANEQFF.

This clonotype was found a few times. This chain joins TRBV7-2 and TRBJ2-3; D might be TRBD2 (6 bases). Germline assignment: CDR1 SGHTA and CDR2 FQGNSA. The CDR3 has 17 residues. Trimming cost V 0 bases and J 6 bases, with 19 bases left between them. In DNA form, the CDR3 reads TGTGCCAGCAGCTTAGCAGGGTGGGGAGGCCGTTTTGATACGCAGTATTTT. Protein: CASSLAGWGGRFDTQYF.

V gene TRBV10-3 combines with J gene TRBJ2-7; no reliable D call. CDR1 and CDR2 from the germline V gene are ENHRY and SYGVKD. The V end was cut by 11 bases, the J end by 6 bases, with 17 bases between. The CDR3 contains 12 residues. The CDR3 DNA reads TGTGCCGGATCCTCCCAATTGAGCGAGCAGTACTTC. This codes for CAGSSQLSEQYF.

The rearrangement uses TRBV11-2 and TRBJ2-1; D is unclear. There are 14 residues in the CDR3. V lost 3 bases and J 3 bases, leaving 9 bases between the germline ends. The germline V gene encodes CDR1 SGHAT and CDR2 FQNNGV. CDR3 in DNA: TGTGCCAGCAGCTTTGGGCTGCGCTACAATGAGCAGTTCTTC. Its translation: CASSFGLRYNEQFF.

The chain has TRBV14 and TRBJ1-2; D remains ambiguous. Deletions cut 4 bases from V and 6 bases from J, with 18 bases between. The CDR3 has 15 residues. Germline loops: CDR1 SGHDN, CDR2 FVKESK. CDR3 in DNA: TGTGCCAGCAGCCCCCGAGCCCCGAGGAGAGATGGCTACACCTTC. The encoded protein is CASSPRAPRRDGYTF. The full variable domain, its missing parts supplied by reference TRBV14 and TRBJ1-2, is EAGVTQFPSHSVIEKGQTVTLRCDPISGHDNLYWYRRVMGKEIKFLLHFVKESKQDESGMPNNRFLAERTGGTYSTLKVQPAELEDSGVYFCASSPRAPRRDGYTFGSGTRLTVV.

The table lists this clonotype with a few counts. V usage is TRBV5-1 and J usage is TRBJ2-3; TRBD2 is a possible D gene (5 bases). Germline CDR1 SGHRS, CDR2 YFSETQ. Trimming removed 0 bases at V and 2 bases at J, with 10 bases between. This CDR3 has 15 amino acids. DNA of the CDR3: TGCGCCAGCAGCTTGGGGGGTAGCGCCACAGATACGCAGTATTTT. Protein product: CASSLGGSATDTQYF.

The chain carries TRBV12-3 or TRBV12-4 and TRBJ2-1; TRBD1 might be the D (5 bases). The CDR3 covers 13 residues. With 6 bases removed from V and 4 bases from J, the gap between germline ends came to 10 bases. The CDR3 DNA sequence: TGTGCCAGCAGCAGACAGACTTACAATGAGCAGTTCTTC. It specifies CASSRQTYNEQFF.

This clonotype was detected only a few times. The CDR3 coding sequence is TGTGCCAGCAGCAGGGGGTGGGCGAACGGCGGGGAGCAGTACTTC. It encodes CASSRGWANGGEQYF. This sequence joins TRBV2 and TRBJ2-7, with 7 bases matching TRBD1. The germline gives CDR1 SNHLY, CDR2 FYNNEI. V dropped 6 bases and J dropped 7; count of bases not matched to a gene: 15. This CDR3 is built from 15 residues.

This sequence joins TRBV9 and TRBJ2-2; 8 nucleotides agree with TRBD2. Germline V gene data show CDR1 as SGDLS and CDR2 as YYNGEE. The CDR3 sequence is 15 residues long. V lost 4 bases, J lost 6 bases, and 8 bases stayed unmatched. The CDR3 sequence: CASSSRGARPGELFF. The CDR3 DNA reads TGTGCCAGCAGCTCGCGGGGGGCGAGACCCGGGGAGCTGTTTTTT.

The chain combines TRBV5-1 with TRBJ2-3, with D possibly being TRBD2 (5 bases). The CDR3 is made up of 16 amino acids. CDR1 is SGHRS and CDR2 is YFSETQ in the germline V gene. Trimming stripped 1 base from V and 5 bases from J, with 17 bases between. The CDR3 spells CASSLWTRRSGDTQYF. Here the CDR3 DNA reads TGCGCCAGCAGCTTGTGGACCCGCCGGAGCGGAGATACGCAGTATTTT.

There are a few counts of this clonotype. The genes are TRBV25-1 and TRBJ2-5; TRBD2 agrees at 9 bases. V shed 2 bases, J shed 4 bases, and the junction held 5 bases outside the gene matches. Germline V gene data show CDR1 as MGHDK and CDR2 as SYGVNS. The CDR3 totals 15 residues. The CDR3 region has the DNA TGTGCCAGCAGTGAAGGGGGAGCGGGAGGAGAGACCCAGTACTTC. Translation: CASSEGGAGGETQYF.

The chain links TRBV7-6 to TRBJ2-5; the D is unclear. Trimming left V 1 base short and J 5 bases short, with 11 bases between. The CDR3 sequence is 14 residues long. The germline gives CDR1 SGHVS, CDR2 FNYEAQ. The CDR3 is CASSLVEPAETQYF. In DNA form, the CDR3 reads TGTGCCAGCAGCTTAGTAGAGCCGGCGGAGACCCAGTACTTC.

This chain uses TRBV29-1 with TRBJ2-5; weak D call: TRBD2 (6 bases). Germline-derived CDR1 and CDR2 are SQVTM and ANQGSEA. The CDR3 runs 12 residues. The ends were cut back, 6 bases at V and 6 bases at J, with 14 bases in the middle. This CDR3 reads CSVGEAGKTQYF. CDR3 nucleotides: TGCAGCGTCGGGGAGGCGGGGAAGACCCAGTACTTC.

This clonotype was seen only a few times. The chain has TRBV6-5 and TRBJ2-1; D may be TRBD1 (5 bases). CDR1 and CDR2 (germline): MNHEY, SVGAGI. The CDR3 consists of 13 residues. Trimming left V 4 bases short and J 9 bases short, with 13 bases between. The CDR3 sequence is CASSSGQWGEQFF. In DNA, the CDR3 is TGTGCCAGCAGTTCAGGACAATGGGGTGAGCAGTTCTTC.

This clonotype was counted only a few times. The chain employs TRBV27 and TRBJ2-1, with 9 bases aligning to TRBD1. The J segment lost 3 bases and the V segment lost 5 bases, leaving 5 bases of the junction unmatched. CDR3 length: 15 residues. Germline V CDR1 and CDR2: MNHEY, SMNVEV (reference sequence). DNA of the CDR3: TGTGCCAGCAGTCCTGGACAGGGGATCTACAATGAGCAGTTCTTC. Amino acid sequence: CASSPGQGIYNEQFF.

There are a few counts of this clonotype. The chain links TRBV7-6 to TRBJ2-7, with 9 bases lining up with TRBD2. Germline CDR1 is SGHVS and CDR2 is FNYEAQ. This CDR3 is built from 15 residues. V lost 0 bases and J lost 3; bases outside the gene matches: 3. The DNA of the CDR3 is TGTGCCAGCAGCTTAGCAGCGGGGGGCCGCTACGAGCAGTACTTC. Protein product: CASSLAAGGRYEQYF.

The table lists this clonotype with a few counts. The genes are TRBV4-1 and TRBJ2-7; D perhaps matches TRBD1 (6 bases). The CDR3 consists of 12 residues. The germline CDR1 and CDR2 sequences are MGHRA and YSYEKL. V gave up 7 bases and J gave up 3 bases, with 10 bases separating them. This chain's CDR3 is CASKGQFYEQYF. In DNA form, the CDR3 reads TGCGCCAGCAAGGGACAATTCTACGAGCAGTACTTC.

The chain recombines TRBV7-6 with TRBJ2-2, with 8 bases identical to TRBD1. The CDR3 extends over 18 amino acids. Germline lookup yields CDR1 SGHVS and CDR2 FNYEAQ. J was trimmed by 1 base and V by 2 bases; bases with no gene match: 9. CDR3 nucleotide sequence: TGTGCCAGCAGCTTATGGGTATCCGGGACAGGGAACACCGGGGAGCTGTTTTTT. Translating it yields CASSLWVSGTGNTGELFF.

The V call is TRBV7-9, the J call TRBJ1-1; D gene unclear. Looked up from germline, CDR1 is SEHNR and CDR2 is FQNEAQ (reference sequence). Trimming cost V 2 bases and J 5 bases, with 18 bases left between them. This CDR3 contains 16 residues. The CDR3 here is CASSLSSEGCQTEAFF. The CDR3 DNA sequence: TGTGCCAGCAGCTTATCGTCGGAGGGATGTCAGACTGAAGCTTTCTTT.

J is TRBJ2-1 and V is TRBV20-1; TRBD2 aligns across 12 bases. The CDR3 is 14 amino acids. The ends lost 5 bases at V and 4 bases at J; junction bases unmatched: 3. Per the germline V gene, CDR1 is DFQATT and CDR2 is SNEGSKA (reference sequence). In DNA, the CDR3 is TGCAGTGCTCCTACTAGCGGGGGGTACAATGAGCAGTTCTTC. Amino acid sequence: CSAPTSGGYNEQFF.

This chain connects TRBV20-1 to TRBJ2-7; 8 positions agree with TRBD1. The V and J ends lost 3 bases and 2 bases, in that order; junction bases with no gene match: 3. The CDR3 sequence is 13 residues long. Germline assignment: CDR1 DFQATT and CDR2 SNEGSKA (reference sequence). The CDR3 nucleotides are TGCAGTGCTAGTGGGACAGGCGCCTACGAGCAGTACTTC. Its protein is CSASGTGAYEQYF.

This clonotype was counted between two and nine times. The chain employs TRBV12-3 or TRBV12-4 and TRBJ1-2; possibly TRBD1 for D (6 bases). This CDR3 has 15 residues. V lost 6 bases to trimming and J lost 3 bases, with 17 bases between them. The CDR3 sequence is CASSLSGTSHYGYTF. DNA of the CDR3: TGTGCCAGCAGCCTCTCCGGGACAAGTCACTATGGCTACACCTTC.

Here the CDR3 reads CASSSRVRSGTGELFF. In DNA, the CDR3 is TGTGCCAGCAGCTCGAGGGTGCGGTCCGGCACCGGGGAGCTGTTTTTT. This chain uses TRBV7-6 with TRBJ2-2; D might be TRBD2 (5 bases). The CDR3 consists of 16 residues. V lost 4 bases to trimming and J lost 4 bases, with 16 bases between them. Germline CDR1 is SGHVS and CDR2 is FNYEAQ.

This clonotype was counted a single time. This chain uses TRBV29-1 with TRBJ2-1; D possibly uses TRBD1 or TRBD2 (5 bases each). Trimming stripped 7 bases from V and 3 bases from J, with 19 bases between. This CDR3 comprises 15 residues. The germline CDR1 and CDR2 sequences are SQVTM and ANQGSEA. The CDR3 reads CSAFPPGRLYNEQFF. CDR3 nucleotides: TGCAGCGCGTTCCCGCCGGGACGCCTCTACAATGAGCAGTTCTTC.